These 13 T cell receptor beta chains were sequenced from one sample in a study of cytomegalovirus exposure and HLA in healthy donors. Primers: 60 Vbeta forward and 13 Jbeta reverse. Data came from immunoSEQ multiplex PCR; TCRdb stores just in-frame clones and leaves some out. The sample yields some 210,000 clones, about nine tenths seen once. The sample comprised PBMCs. These receptors all come from a man under 40 in good health and CMV-seronegative.

This clone came up once. The chain joins TRBV19 to TRBJ1-5, with a tentative D call TRBD1 (6 bases). This CDR3 has 19 amino acids. Germline assignment: CDR1 LNHDA and CDR2 SQIVND (reference sequence). V shed 6 bases and J shed 7 bases, with 31 bases lying between them. The DNA for the CDR3 is TGTGCCAGTAGCCGTGGCGAAGCACTCGATCGCTTACAGGGACAGCCCCAGCATTTT. Its translation: CASSRGEALDRLQGQPQHF.

The chain combines TRBV7-9 with TRBJ2-5, with D possibly TRBD1 on 6 matching bases. Germline V gene lookup returns CDR1 SEHNR and CDR2 FQNEAQ (reference sequence). The CDR3 contains 14 residues. V gave up 5 bases and J gave up 5 bases, with 15 bases separating them. The CDR3 DNA reads as TGTGCCAGCAGCATCAGGGATAGGGGGGAGACCCAGTACTTC. Translated: CASSIRDRGETQYF.

The J gene is TRBJ2-7, the V gene TRBV11-2; 11 nucleotides match TRBD2. Looked up from germline, CDR1 is SGHAT and CDR2 is FQNNGV. The CDR3 runs 17 residues. V was clipped by 4 bases and J by 2 bases; unmatched bases: 10. The CDR3 region has the DNA TGTGCCAGCAGCTATAATTCCGGGACTAGCGGAGCCTACGAGCAGTACTTC. The encoded protein is CASSYNSGTSGAYEQYF.

The chain is built from TRBV18 and TRBJ1-5; no reliable D call. CDR1 is KGHSH and CDR2 is LQKENI in the germline V gene. The CDR3 spans 16 residues. V was trimmed by 4 bases and J by 0 bases, leaving 13 bases between them. In DNA form, the CDR3 reads TGTGCCAGCTCACGCAAACGGGGTGATAGCAATCAGCCCCAGCATTTT. Its protein is CASSRKRGDSNQPQHF.

This chain uses TRBV27 with TRBJ2-4; 8 positions agree with TRBD1. The CDR3 is made up of 16 amino acids. Germline V gene data show CDR1 as MNHEY and CDR2 as SMNVEV (reference sequence). V shed 7 bases, J shed 4 bases, and the junction held 12 bases outside the gene matches. CDR3 DNA: TGTGCCAGCACCCAGACCCTGGGACAGGTAAAAAACATTCAGTACTTC. Translated, it gives CASTQTLGQVKNIQYF.

This clone occurred once. The chain couples TRBV25-1 to TRBJ1-4; tentatively, D is TRBD1 (6 bases). The CDR3 totals 15 residues. V lost 2 bases to trimming and J lost 6 bases, with 13 bases between them. Looked up from germline, CDR1 is MGHDK and CDR2 is SYGVNS. CDR3 DNA sequence: TGTGCCAGCAGTGAACTAGGGGGTCCGGATGAAAAACTGTTTTTT. Translation: CASSELGGPDEKLFF.

The chain has TRBV11-2 and TRBJ2-3; no definite D call. The V end was cut by 3 bases, the J end by 0 bases, with 13 bases between. Looked up from germline, CDR1 is SGHAT and CDR2 is FQNNGV. The CDR3 totals 16 residues. CDR3 in amino acids: CASSLLGVASTDTQYF. CDR3 bases: TGTGCCAGCAGCTTGCTAGGCGTAGCTAGCACAGATACGCAGTATTTT. The full variable domain, in which reference TRBV11-2 and TRBJ2-3 provide the parts outside the CDR3, is EAGVAQSPRYKIIEKRQSVAFWCNPISGHATLYWYQQILGQGPKLLIQFQNNGVVDDSQLPKDRFSAERLKGVDSTLKIQPAKLEDSAVYLCASSLLGVASTDTQYFGPGTRLTVL.

The rearrangement uses TRBV6-5 and TRBJ2-2; D is unclear. CDR1 and CDR2 from the germline V gene are MNHEY and SVGAGI. This CDR3 spans 16 amino acids. V was shortened by 4 bases and J by 0 bases, with 12 bases between the two germline ends. For the CDR3, the DNA is TGTGCCAGCAGTTCGGTCCCCCCCGCGAACACCGGGGAGCTGTTTTTT. Amino acids: CASSSVPPANTGELFF.

The chain uses TRBV6-5 and TRBJ1-6, with 10 bases fitting TRBD1. The V gene end was trimmed by 4 bases and the J gene end by 10 bases; junction bases not matched to a gene: 7. The length of the CDR3 is 15 residues. CDR1 and CDR2 from the germline V gene are MNHEY and SVGAGI. CDR3 region: CASSSETGGESPLHF. Written as DNA, the CDR3 is TGTGCCAGCAGTTCGGAGACAGGGGGCGAGTCACCCCTCCACTTT.

This chain connects TRBV5-8 to TRBJ2-6, with 11 bases lining up with TRBD1. Germline lookup yields CDR1 SGHTS and CDR2 YDEGEE. The CDR3 totals 18 residues. Trimming removed 0 bases from V and 1 base from J; junction bases left unmatched: 3. CDR3 bases: TGTGCCAGCAGCTTGGGGACAGGGGGCGGGTCTGGGGCCAACGTCCTGACTTTC. As protein: CASSLGTGGGSGANVLTF.

This chain connects TRBV9 to TRBJ1-2; 7 bases align to TRBD1. The CDR3 covers 14 residues. J lost 2 bases, V lost 5 bases, and 6 bases had no gene match. Germline V CDR1 and CDR2: SGDLS, YYNGEE. CDR3 amino acids: CASRLPTGNYGYTF. CDR3 coding DNA: TGTGCCAGCAGGCTCCCGACAGGGAACTATGGCTACACCTTC.

The gene calls are TRBV25-1 and TRBJ2-7; the match to TRBD1 covers 9 bases. The V gene end was trimmed by 3 bases and the J gene end by 2 bases; junction bases not matched to a gene: 5. This CDR3 is 15 amino acids long. From germline, CDR1 is MGHDK and CDR2 SYGVNS. In DNA form, the CDR3 reads TGTGCCAGCAGTGATCCCGGGACAGGGCCCTACGAGCAGTACTTC. It translates to CASSDPGTGPYEQYF.

The rearrangement joins TRBV28 to TRBJ1-1; possible D gene TRBD1, 6 bases. CDR3 size: 13 residues. Germline CDR1 MDHEN, CDR2 SYDVKM. The ends were cut back, 6 bases at V and 6 bases at J, with 14 bases in the middle. This CDR3 is CASSRGARPEAFF. The CDR3 DNA reads as TGTGCCAGCAGCCGGGGGGCCCGACCTGAAGCTTTCTTT.